A single sample gave rise to the 24 T cell receptor beta chains below, sequenced in a study of blood T cell repertoires in COVID-19. This table comes from immunoSEQ multiplex PCR, and its TCRdb copy is limited to in-frame clones, with some not included. Of approximately 270,000 clones in the sample, about 79% were seen once. The sequenced sample was peripheral blood. The receptor source for this set is a man at least 80 years old with acute or convalescent COVID-19.

The CDR3: CASSVGRLAGGPEGEQFF. The CDR3 nucleotides read TGTGCCAGCAGCGTAGGGCGTCTAGCGGGAGGGCCTGAGGGTGAGCAGTTCTTC. The rearrangement joins TRBV9 to TRBJ2-1, with TRBD2 identical over 12 bases. V trimming: 0 bases; J trimming: 9 bases; junction bases outside the gene matches: 13. CDR1 and CDR2 (germline): SGDLS, YYNGEE. CDR3 length equals 18 residues.

The chain couples TRBV6-5 to TRBJ2-2, with 7 bases fitting TRBD1. J was trimmed by 5 bases and V by 4 bases; bases with no gene match: 7. The germline V gene has CDR1 MNHEY and CDR2 SVGAGI. The CDR3 loop spans 15 amino acids. CDR3 bases: TGTGCCAGCAGTTCGAGTAACAGGGGAACCGGGGAGCTGTTTTTT. Amino acids: CASSSSNRGTGELFF.

The genes are TRBV5-1 and TRBJ1-1; D may be TRBD1 (5 bases). V dropped 0 bases and J dropped 2 bases, with 8 bases sitting between them. Germline loops: CDR1 SGHRS, CDR2 YFSETQ. This CDR3 has 14 residues. CDR3 DNA: TGCGCCAGCAGCTTGGTGGGGGGAAACACTGAAGCTTTCTTT. Translated: CASSLVGGNTEAFF.

The gene calls are TRBV7-3 and TRBJ2-3; the match to TRBD2 covers 8 bases. CDR3 length: 15 residues. V shed 6 bases and J 0 bases; nucleotides not matched to a gene: 5. Germline CDR1 and CDR2: SGHTA and FQGTGA. The CDR3 sequence is CASRSGSHSTDTQYF. DNA for the CDR3: TGTGCCAGCAGGAGCGGGAGCCACAGCACAGATACGCAGTATTTT.

This chain uses TRBV18 with TRBJ2-1, with 10 positions matching TRBD2. Germline V gene sequence: CDR1 KGHSH, CDR2 LQKENI. The CDR3 loop spans 16 amino acids. The junction had 10 bases not matched to a gene; V was cut back by 1 base and J by 10 bases. In nucleotides, the CDR3 is TGTGCCAGCTCACCACGTCGCCTAGCGGGAGCGGGGGAGCAGTTCTTC. Amino acid sequence: CASSPRRLAGAGEQFF.

This sequence joins TRBV28 and TRBJ2-3; 9 bases are shared with TRBD1. The ends lost 5 bases at V and 3 bases at J; junction bases unmatched: 6. This CDR3 spans 15 amino acids. In germline, CDR1 is MDHEN, CDR2 SYDVKM. Written as DNA, the CDR3 is TGTGCCAGCAGTAACAGGGGGCAGGGGACAGATACGCAGTATTTT. Translating it yields CASSNRGQGTDTQYF.

The chain is built from TRBV24-1 and TRBJ2-3; TRBD2 matches 10 bases. This CDR3 is built from 16 residues. In germline, CDR1 is KGHDR, CDR2 SFDVKD. Trimming cost V 5 bases and J 2 bases; bases outside gene matches: 6. Here the CDR3 DNA reads TGTGCCACCAGTGGGTCAGGACTAGCGGACACAGATACGCAGTATTTT. Its protein is CATSGSGLADTDTQYF.

The V call is TRBV19, the J call TRBJ1-2, with 7 positions matching TRBD1. The V and J ends lost 3 bases and 4 bases, in that order; junction bases with no gene match: 2. The CDR3 is 13 residues long. Germline values: CDR1 LNHDA, CDR2 SQIVND (reference sequence). This CDR3 is CASSMTGSYGYTF. For the CDR3, the DNA is TGTGCCAGTAGTATGACAGGGAGCTATGGCTACACCTTC.

In its sample, this clone was seen a few times. CDR3 nucleotide sequence: TGTGCCAGCAGTGAACCCCAGGCACGGTATGGCTACACCTTC. This sequence encodes CASSEPQARYGYTF. J is TRBJ1-2 and V is TRBV25-1; no clear D gene. The germline V gene has CDR1 MGHDK and CDR2 SYGVNS. The length of the CDR3 is 14 residues. Between the trimmed V and J ends, which lost 2 bases and 5 bases, there was a span of 12 bases.

V gene TRBV6-5 combines with J gene TRBJ2-1; D is uncertain. V was pared by 0 bases and J by 7 bases, with 10 bases between. Germline V gene data show CDR1 as MNHEY and CDR2 as SVGAGI. The CDR3 contains 14 residues. The DNA for the CDR3 is TGTGCCAGCAGTTACTCGGTCAGGCAAAATGAGCAGTTCTTC. It translates to CASSYSVRQNEQFF.

The chain combines TRBV5-1 with TRBJ2-7, with D possibly being TRBD2 (6 bases). V was clipped by 4 bases and J by 2 bases, with 19 bases between them. The CDR3 covers 16 residues. The germline gives CDR1 SGHRS, CDR2 YFSETQ. In DNA form, the CDR3 reads TGCGCCAGCAGCCCCCGCTCGAGCGGGCTGACCTACGAGCAGTACTTC. Translated, it gives CASSPRSSGLTYEQYF. Together with reference TRBV5-1 and TRBJ2-7, the CDR3 gives the full variable domain: KAGVTQTPRYLIKTRGQQVTLSCSPISGHRSVSWYQQTPGQGLQFLFEYFSETQRNKGNFPGRFSGRQFSNSRSEMNVSTLELGDSALYLCASSPRSSGLTYEQYFGPGTRLTVT.

This clone occurred once. The chain uses TRBV19 and TRBJ1-4; D unresolved. V was pared by 7 bases and J by 4 bases, with 7 bases between. The CDR3 has 12 residues. CDR1 is LNHDA and CDR2 is SQIVND in the germline V gene (reference sequence). The CDR3 spells CASMGRNEKLFF. In DNA form, the CDR3 reads TGTGCCAGTATGGGCCGTAATGAAAAACTGTTTTTT.

The chain uses TRBV11-3 and TRBJ2-7; TRBD2 aligns across 9 bases. The trim removed 3 bases at V and 6 bases at J, leaving 6 bases unmatched. CDR1 and CDR2 (germline): SGHNT, YENEEA. The CDR3 is 14 amino acids. The CDR3, as DNA: TGTGCCAGCAGCTTGGGGACTAGCTCTCGCGAGCAGTACTTC. Amino acids: CASSLGTSSREQYF.

The chain combines TRBV6-6 with TRBJ2-7; 10 bases are shared with TRBD2. This CDR3 spans 16 amino acids. Germline loops: CDR1 MNHNY, CDR2 SVGAGI (reference sequence). V trimming: 2 bases; J trimming: 6 bases; junction bases outside the gene matches: 10. The CDR3 loop is CASSYAMAAGGSEQYF. Written as DNA, the CDR3 is TGTGCCAGCAGTTACGCCATGGCAGCGGGAGGGTCCGAGCAGTACTTC.

The genes are TRBV3-1 (or the pseudogene TRBV3-2) and TRBJ1-1; 7 nucleotides match TRBD1. CDR3 size: 15 residues. Losses at the gene ends were 5 bases for V and 7 bases for J; bases not matched to a gene: 13. CDR1 is LGHDT, CDR2 YNNKEL, per germline (reference sequence). The CDR3 sequence: CASSTRQGSSIEAFF. In DNA, the CDR3 is TGTGCCAGCAGCACCCGACAGGGATCTAGCATTGAAGCTTTCTTT.

This chain connects TRBV3-1 (or the pseudogene TRBV3-2) to TRBJ1-6; the D gene is possibly TRBD1 (5 bases). The CDR3 is 15 amino acids. The V gene lost 2 bases and the J gene lost 10 bases, with 15 bases spanning the gap. Germline values: CDR1 LGHDT, CDR2 YNNKEL (reference sequence). The chain's CDR3 is CASSQRRQGGSPLHF. CDR3 DNA: TGTGCCAGCAGCCAACGTCGTCAGGGAGGCTCACCCCTCCACTTT.

The chain couples TRBV19 to TRBJ2-1; possible D gene TRBD1, 5 bases. V was pared by 7 bases and J by 6 bases, with 16 bases between. Germline-derived CDR1 and CDR2 are LNHDA and SQIVND (reference sequence). CDR3 length: 14 amino acids. The CDR3 nucleotides are TGTGCCAGTACCACCGACAGATTTTTCAATGAGCAGTTCTTC. Residues: CASTTDRFFNEQFF.

This chain uses TRBV4-1 with TRBJ2-4; possible D gene TRBD2, 5 bases. CDR3 size: 19 residues. Trimming took 1 base from V and 1 from J, leaving 20 bases between them. Germline CDR1 and CDR2: MGHRA and YSYEKL. CDR3 bases: TGCGCCAGCAGCCAAGGGTATCTAACACCCACGGGGGCCAAAAACATTCAGTACTTC. Translated: CASSQGYLTPTGAKNIQYF.

The chain recombines TRBV7-2 with TRBJ2-7; 9 bases are shared with TRBD2. Germline V gene lookup returns CDR1 SGHTA and CDR2 FQGNSA. V shed 5 bases and J 1 base; nucleotides not matched to a gene: 9. The CDR3 is made up of 16 amino acids. The CDR3 bases are TGTGCCAGCAGCCCCATCGGACTAGCGCGGTCCTACGAGCAGTACTTC. Encoded protein: CASSPIGLARSYEQYF.

This chain connects TRBV5-4 to TRBJ2-1; 7 bases fit TRBD2. CDR1 is SGHNT and CDR2 is YYREEE in the germline V gene (reference sequence). V shed 0 bases and J 0 bases; nucleotides not matched to a gene: 3. This CDR3 is built from 16 residues. The CDR3 region is CASSLGVAGSYNEQFF. The CDR3 region has the DNA TGTGCCAGCAGCTTGGGGGTAGCGGGCTCCTACAATGAGCAGTTCTTC.

J is TRBJ2-7 and V is TRBV3-1 (or the pseudogene TRBV3-2), with D perhaps TRBD2 (6 bases). Germline-derived CDR1 and CDR2 are LGHDT and YNNKEL (reference sequence). The CDR3 has 18 residues. With 0 bases removed from V and 12 bases from J, the gap between germline ends came to 30 bases. CDR3 region: CASSQELSSAPSGVIRYF. CDR3 coding DNA: TGTGCCAGCAGCCAAGAATTGTCTTCGGCTCCCTCGGGAGTAATTCGGTACTTC.

This clone was counted between two and nine times. This CDR3 is CASSIGAGQTEAFF. CDR3 nucleotide sequence: TGTGCCAGTAGTATAGGCGCAGGGCAGACTGAAGCTTTCTTT. This chain uses TRBV19 with TRBJ1-1; tentatively, D is TRBD1 (5 bases). With 1 base removed from V and 5 bases from J, the gap between germline ends came to 11 bases. From germline, CDR1 is LNHDA and CDR2 SQIVND (reference sequence). The CDR3 spans 14 residues.

This clone was seen once. This chain joins TRBV2 and TRBJ2-5; 10 nucleotides agree with TRBD1. The CDR3 runs to 18 residues. CDR1 and CDR2 from the germline V gene are SNHLY and FYNNEI. V lost 5 bases and J lost 5; bases outside the gene matches: 17. This chain's CDR3 is CASSREGGWDRGTETQYF. The CDR3 nucleotides read TGTGCCAGCAGTCGAGAGGGGGGATGGGACAGGGGAACCGAGACCCAGTACTTC.

The V call is TRBV10-1, the J call TRBJ2-3; 7 nucleotides match TRBD1. V dropped 5 bases and J dropped 0; count of bases not matched to a gene: 8. Germline V CDR1 and CDR2: WNHNN, SYGVQD (reference sequence). CDR3 length equals 16 residues. CDR3 region: CASSPGTATSTDTQYF. The CDR3 nucleotides are TGCGCCAGCAGTCCGGGGACAGCCACTAGCACAGATACGCAGTATTTT.